Shown below are 9 T cell receptor beta chains from a single sample sequenced in a study of blood T cells in healthy people across ages. A sample-barcoded 5' primer and a J-beta primer mix were used in a second PCR of roughly 7 to 11 cycles. TCRdb fed the 5' RACE reads into MiXCR, producing one record per CDR3 protein. The sample includes around 800,000 distinct CDR3 sequences, under 80% of them seen just once. Sequenced material: blood. All receptors derive from a man younger than 40 in good health.

This clonotype was counted between two and nine times. The rearrangement joins TRBV5-1 to TRBJ2-1, with D possibly being TRBD1 or TRBD2 (5 bases each). The CDR3 is 17 residues long. The germline V and J ends were trimmed by 3 bases and 0 bases, with 16 bases remaining between them. Germline V gene lookup returns CDR1 SGHRS and CDR2 YFSETQ. DNA for the CDR3: TGCGCCAGCAGCTCACCCTCGGCAGGGAGCTCCTACAATGAGCAGTTCTTC. It codes for CASSSPSAGSSYNEQFF.

V gene TRBV12-3 or TRBV12-4 combines with J gene TRBJ1-4, with D hard to call. This CDR3 has 15 residues. V shed 7 bases and J shed 2 bases, with 14 bases lying between them. The CDR3 nucleotides are TGTGCCAGCACTCAAAACCCCAGGACTAATGAAAAACTGTTTTTT. It yields the protein CASTQNPRTNEKLFF.

This clonotype has only a few counts. The chain links TRBV10-3 to TRBJ2-7, with TRBD1 identical over 8 bases. V trimming: 10 bases; J trimming: 2 bases; junction bases outside the gene matches: 13. This CDR3 region has 15 residues. In germline, CDR1 is ENHRY, CDR2 SYGVKD. The chain's CDR3 is CATQRGRQGTYEQYF. The CDR3 nucleotides are TGTGCCACCCAAAGAGGGAGACAGGGGACCTACGAGCAGTACTTC.

This clonotype was seen a few times. The V and J genes are TRBV5-1 and TRBJ2-5; perhaps TRBD1 as D (6 bases). The tail of the sequence fits TRBJ2-7 better, so the J call may be wrong. Germline V gene lookup returns CDR1 SGHRS and CDR2 YFSETQ. The CDR3 length is 14 residues. The CDR3 protein is CASSLRGGLYEQYF. DNA for the CDR3: TGCGCCAGCAGCCTCAGGGGTGGGTTATACGAGCAGTACTTC.

This clonotype was seen a few times. The V and J genes are TRBV7-2 and TRBJ2-5, with D possibly called TRBD1 or TRBD2 (5 bases each). V lost 3 bases and J lost 2, with 13 bases in between. Germline V gene lookup returns CDR1 SGHTA and CDR2 FQGNSA. CDR3 length equals 15 residues. In DNA, the CDR3 is TGTGCCAGCAGCTTCTCCCGGGGCATTCAAGAGACCCAGTACTTC. Translated, it gives CASSFSRGIQETQYF.

This sequence joins TRBV5-1 and TRBJ2-4; TRBD2 might be the D (6 bases). The CDR3 loop spans 14 amino acids. CDR1 is SGHRS, CDR2 YFSETQ, per germline. V lost 4 bases to trimming and J lost 8 bases, with 16 bases between them. The CDR3 bases are TGCGCCAGCAGCCCCCGACTAGTTGGGGACATTCAGTACTTC. It encodes CASSPRLVGDIQYF.

This clonotype was seen a few times. The chain joins TRBV5-6 to TRBJ1-5, with D possibly being TRBD1 (6 bases). Germline CDR1 and CDR2: SGHDT and YYEEEE. The CDR3 loop spans 17 amino acids. Trimming stripped 4 bases from V and 5 bases from J, with 22 bases between. The CDR3 nucleotides are TGTGCCAGCAGCCCCGGGGGGGGCCGGTCAATCTATCAGCCCCAGCATTTT. Amino acid sequence: CASSPGGGRSIYQPQHF.

This clonotype has a handful of counts. This chain uses TRBV29-1 with TRBJ2-5; 8 bases match TRBD1. V gave up 7 bases and J gave up 4 bases; unmatched junction bases: 8. The CDR3 loop spans 13 amino acids. Germline CDR1 reads SQVTM; CDR2 reads ANQGSEA. The CDR3 protein is CSAGRGQGETQYF. CDR3 nucleotides: TGCAGCGCCGGCAGGGGGCAGGGAGAGACCCAGTACTTC. Full variable domain (missing parts from reference TRBV29-1 and TRBJ2-5): SAVISQKPSRDICQRGTSLTIQCQVDSQVTMMFWYRQQPGQSLTLIATANQGSEATYESGFVIDKFPISRPNLTFSTLTVSNMSPEDSSIYLCSAGRGQGETQYFGPGTRLLVL.

This clonotype showed up just once. Its ends do not fully match the called genes, so a read error is possible. The V and J genes are TRBV5-1 and TRBJ2-1; 10 bases line up with TRBD2. Germline assignment: CDR1 SGHRS and CDR2 YFSETQ. This CDR3 is built from 18 residues. The CDR3 sequence: CASSLGLAGDSSHNEQFF. CDR3 nucleotide sequence: TGCGCCAGCAGCTTGGGTCTAGCGGGGGATAGCTCCCACAATGAGCAGTTCTTC.